One sample yielded the 17 T cell receptor beta chains listed below, sequenced in a study of persistence of HIV-infected CD4 T cells (TCRdb year 2020). The immunoSEQ hsTCRB assay version 4, run in survey mode, was used to sequence TCRbeta repertoires from genomic DNA. Held by TCRdb, this immuneACCESS table contains in-frame sequences only and omits some clones. Under half of the omission traces to an unresolved V gene where checked; the cause of the rest is unknown. Here the sample has about 64,000 clones; 65% to 75% occur a single time. Jointly, the top ten make up more than 1.5% of the sample. According to the study, the label for this sample's treatment or condition signals: suppressive antiretroviral therapy. A pool of overlapping 15-mer peptides from HIV-1 Gag, at 0.8 to 1 ug per peptide per mL, was used to stimulate the cells. Nonresponding CD40L-negative CD69-negative CD45RO-high memory CD4+ T cells were sorted as memory populations depleted of antigen-responding cells.

These receptors have no known antigen. Source: CD4+ T cells sorted from PBMCs after approximately 19-hour stimulation, taken from a patient who received antiretroviral therapy. Reading the label with the study, this specimen's cell subset or site is: CD40L-CD69- CD45RO-high memory CD4 T cells not responding to Gag peptides. The receptors shown here come from an adult man with HIV who was CMV-seropositive.

The rearrangement links TRBV20-1 to TRBJ1-1; D remains ambiguous. Germline CDR1 and CDR2: DFQATT and SNEGSKA (reference sequence). This CDR3 spans 12 amino acids. Trimming took 3 bases from V and 4 from J, leaving 9 bases between them. The CDR3 protein is CSASPGSTEAFF. CDR3 DNA: TGCAGTGCTAGTCCGGGAAGCACTGAAGCTTTCTTT.

V is TRBV28 and J is TRBJ1-3; possible D gene TRBD1, 5 bases. V shed 3 bases and J shed 4 bases, with 7 bases lying between them. Germline loops: CDR1 MDHEN, CDR2 SYDVKM. The CDR3 runs 13 residues. The CDR3 region has the DNA TGTGCCAGCAGTTTTTCAGGGGGAAACACCATATATTTT. Protein product: CASSFSGGNTIYF.

This clone is deemed medium-sized. This chain links TRBV6-1 with TRBJ2-2; unclear D gene. The CDR3 is 13 residues long. Trimming cost V 1 base and J 3 bases, with 3 bases left between them. CDR1 is MNHNS and CDR2 is SASEGT in the germline V gene. The CDR3 region is CASSEVHTGELFF. The CDR3 bases are TGTGCCAGCAGTGAAGTACACACCGGGGAGCTGTTTTTT.

The V and J genes are TRBV2 and TRBJ1-1, with TRBD1 as a possible D gene (5 bases). From germline, CDR1 is SNHLY and CDR2 FYNNEI. V was pared by 7 bases and J by 8 bases, with 14 bases between. CDR3 length: 12 residues. This CDR3 reads CASNPTQGEAFF. DNA for the CDR3: TGTGCCAGCAACCCGACCCAGGGCGAAGCTTTCTTT.

The rearrangement joins TRBV19 to TRBJ1-2, with TRBD1 identical over 7 bases. CDR1 is LNHDA and CDR2 is SQIVND in the germline V gene (reference sequence). V was clipped by 6 bases and J by 2 bases; unmatched bases: 6. This CDR3 region has 14 residues. In nucleotides, the CDR3 is TGTGCCAGTAGCCCTCAGGGGGTGAACTATGGCTACACCTTC. Its protein product is CASSPQGVNYGYTF.

The genes are TRBV6-5 and TRBJ1-2; D remains unclear. The V gene lost 0 bases and the J gene lost 0 bases, with 11 bases spanning the gap. The CDR3 extends over 16 amino acids. Germline V CDR1 and CDR2: MNHEY, SVGAGI. The CDR3 DNA follows: TGTGCCAGCAGTTACTCAGCGGGGTCAGCTAACTATGGCTACACCTTC. Its translation is CASSYSAGSANYGYTF.

This clone was seen more than once but under ten times. The V gene is TRBV7-6, the J gene TRBJ1-2, with D perhaps TRBD1 (6 bases). In germline, CDR1 is SGHVS, CDR2 FNYEAQ. V lost 5 bases to trimming and J lost 3 bases, with 10 bases between them. This CDR3 spans 13 amino acids. CDR3 nucleotide sequence: TGTGCCAGCAGCCGAAGACAGGACTATGGCTACACCTTC. Its protein is CASSRRQDYGYTF.

The rearrangement links TRBV3-1 (or the pseudogene TRBV3-2) to TRBJ2-1; TRBD1 matches 7 bases. This CDR3 is built from 16 residues. V lost 0 bases, J lost 0 bases, and 2 bases stayed unmatched. CDR1 LGHDT and CDR2 YNNKEL come from the germline V gene (reference sequence). DNA for the CDR3: TGTGCCAGCAGCCAAGAATGGGACAGCTCCTACAATGAGCAGTTCTTC. This codes for CASSQEWDSSYNEQFF.

The gene calls are TRBV3-1 (or the pseudogene TRBV3-2) and TRBJ1-2, with no clear D. The CDR3 has 16 residues. V lost 3 bases and J 1 base, leaving 15 bases between the germline ends. The germline CDR1 and CDR2 sequences are LGHDT and YNNKEL (reference sequence). The CDR3 DNA sequence: TGTGCCAGCAGCCATCGGAGGAGCGGTCTTAACTATGGCTACACCTTC. Amino acid sequence: CASSHRRSGLNYGYTF.

The chain couples TRBV7-9 to TRBJ1-2; D perhaps matches TRBD1 (5 bases). Trimming stripped 3 bases from V and 7 bases from J, with 15 bases between. Germline V gene lookup returns CDR1 SEHNR and CDR2 FQNEAQ (reference sequence). This CDR3 is built from 14 residues. The CDR3 sequence is CASSFATGGSGYTF. In DNA, the CDR3 is TGTGCCAGCAGCTTCGCCACAGGAGGGTCTGGCTACACCTTC.

This sequence joins TRBV2 and TRBJ2-1, with D perhaps matching TRBD2 (5 bases). The germline V and J ends were trimmed by 6 bases and 6 bases, with 9 bases remaining between them. Germline assignment: CDR1 SNHLY and CDR2 FYNNEI. The CDR3 sequence is 12 residues long. CDR3 sequence (DNA): TGTGCCAGCAGACTAGTCGGCAATGAGCAGTTCTTC. It translates to CASRLVGNEQFF.

This rearrangement joins TRBV3-1 (or the pseudogene TRBV3-2) to TRBJ2-3; 10 positions match TRBD2. CDR3 length equals 15 residues. The ends lost 2 bases at V and 3 bases at J; junction bases unmatched: 2. The germline V gene has CDR1 LGHDT and CDR2 YNNKEL (reference sequence). As DNA, the CDR3 is TGTGCCAGCAGCCAAACTAGCGGGGAAACAGATACGCAGTATTTT. The encoded protein is CASSQTSGETDTQYF.

This chain uses TRBV9 with TRBJ1-3; possibly TRBD1 for D (5 bases). This CDR3 has 17 residues. Germline loops: CDR1 SGDLS, CDR2 YYNGEE. V gave up 3 bases and J gave up 1 base, with 17 bases separating them. The DNA of the CDR3 is TGTGCCAGCAGCGCCCGGGGCGAAAAGGGGTCTGGAAACACCATATATTTT. Translating it yields CASSARGEKGSGNTIYF.

The CDR3 region has the DNA TGTGCCAGCAGTTTATCCGGGAGTAACTATGGCTACACCTTC. This codes for CASSLSGSNYGYTF. The chain uses TRBV27 and TRBJ1-2, with D hard to call. This CDR3 contains 14 residues. V dropped 0 bases and J dropped 1 base, with 6 bases sitting between them. The V gene's germline CDR1 is MNHEY and CDR2 SMNVEV (reference sequence).

This chain uses TRBV24-1 with TRBJ2-3; no definite D call. This CDR3 is 14 amino acids long. CDR1 KGHDR and CDR2 SFDVKD come from the germline V gene. Trimming stripped 5 bases from V and 4 bases from J, with 12 bases between. The CDR3 sequence: CATSAFGAADTQYF. DNA of the CDR3: TGTGCCACCAGTGCGTTCGGTGCGGCAGATACGCAGTATTTT.

This clone turned up a few times. The genes are TRBV7-9 and TRBJ1-5; D is undetermined. CDR3 length equals 15 residues. Germline V gene sequence: CDR1 SEHNR, CDR2 FQNEAQ (reference sequence). The V and J ends lost 3 bases and 2 bases respectively, with 11 bases between them. The CDR3 DNA is TGTGCCAGCAGCTTCGACGGACTGGGCAATCAGCCCCAGCATTTT. Its protein product is CASSFDGLGNQPQHF. Full variable domain (missing parts from reference TRBV7-9 and TRBJ1-5): DTGVSQNPRHKITKRGQNVTFRCDPISEHNRLYWYRQTLGQGPEFLTYFQNEAQLEKSRLLSDRFSAERPKGSFSTLEIQRTEQGDSAMYLCASSFDGLGNQPQHFGDGTRLSIL.

This sequence joins TRBV18 and TRBJ1-6; D unresolved. Germline values: CDR1 KGHSH, CDR2 LQKENI. V lost 0 bases to trimming and J lost 7 bases, with 7 bases between them. CDR3 length equals 14 residues. CDR3 in amino acids: CASSPPRENSPLHF. The CDR3 coding sequence is TGTGCCAGCTCACCACCGAGGGAGAATTCACCCCTCCACTTT.